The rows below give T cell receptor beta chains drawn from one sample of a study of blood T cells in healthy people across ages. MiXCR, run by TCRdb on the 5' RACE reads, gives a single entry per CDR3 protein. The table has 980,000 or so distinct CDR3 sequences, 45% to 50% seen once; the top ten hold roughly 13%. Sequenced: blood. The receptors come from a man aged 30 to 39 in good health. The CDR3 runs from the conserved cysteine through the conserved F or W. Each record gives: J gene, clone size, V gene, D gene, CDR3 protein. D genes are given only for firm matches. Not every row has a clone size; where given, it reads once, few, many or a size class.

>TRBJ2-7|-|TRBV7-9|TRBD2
CASSLQAGPYNEQYF
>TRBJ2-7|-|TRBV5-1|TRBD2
CASRFGTASGSYEQYF
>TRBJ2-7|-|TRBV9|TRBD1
CASSGGTGNYEQYF
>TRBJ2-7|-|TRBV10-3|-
CAISDSGTWTYEQYF
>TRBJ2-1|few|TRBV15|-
CATSRDPGGYEQFF
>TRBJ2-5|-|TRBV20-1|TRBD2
CSASHRTSGGKETQYF
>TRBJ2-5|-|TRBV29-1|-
CSVDRVGPLNNEQYF
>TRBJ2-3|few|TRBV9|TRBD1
CASNRGQGFTDTQYF
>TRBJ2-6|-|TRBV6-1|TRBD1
CASSGRPGQGRPGANVLTF
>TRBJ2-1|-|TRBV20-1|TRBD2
CSATVLAGGGRNEQFF
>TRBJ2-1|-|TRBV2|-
CASSDLRLVEYNEQFF
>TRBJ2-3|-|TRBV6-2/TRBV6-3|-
CASSFLGRVADTQYF
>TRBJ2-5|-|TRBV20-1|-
CSARAPTGLETQYF
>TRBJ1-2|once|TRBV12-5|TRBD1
CASGFGQGGYGYTF
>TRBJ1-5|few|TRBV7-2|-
CASTPGGISNQPQHF
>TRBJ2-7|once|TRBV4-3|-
CASSLNLGSYEQYF
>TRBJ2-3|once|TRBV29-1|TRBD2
CSVEYLAGGTDAQYF
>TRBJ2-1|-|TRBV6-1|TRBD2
CASKRGAPSYNEQFF
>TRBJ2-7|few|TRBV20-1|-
CSAPGPSRVEQYF
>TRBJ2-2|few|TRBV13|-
CASSLIAGAVFGELFF
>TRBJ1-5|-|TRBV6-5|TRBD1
CASRQRDSYSNQPQHF
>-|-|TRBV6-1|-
CASSEAPEGREQYF
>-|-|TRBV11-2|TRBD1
CASSLDGQALNEQYF
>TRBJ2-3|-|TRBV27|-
CASSPYGTDTQYF
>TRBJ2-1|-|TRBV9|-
CAGSVAIGGRGYNEQFF
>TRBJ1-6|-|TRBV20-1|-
CSAPPSPGYNSPLHF
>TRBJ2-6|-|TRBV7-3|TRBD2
CASSLRGTTGANVLTF
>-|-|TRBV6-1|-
CASSRGARTPTEQYF
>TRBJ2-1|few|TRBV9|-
CASSVGPSVDEQFF
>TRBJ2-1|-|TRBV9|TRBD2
CASSVVWGLGPNEQFF
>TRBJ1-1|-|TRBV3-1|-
CASSQGSVTEAFF
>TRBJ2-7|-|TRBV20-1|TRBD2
CSALGTSGGESYEQYF
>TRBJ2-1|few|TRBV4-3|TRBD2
CASSPQPGLAGGPSTYNEQFF
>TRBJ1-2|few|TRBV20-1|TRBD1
CSARAGTGGRNYGYTF
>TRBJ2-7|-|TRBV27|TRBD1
CASSSLKTGVESYEQYF
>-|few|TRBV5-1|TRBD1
CASSVLQGSQETQYF
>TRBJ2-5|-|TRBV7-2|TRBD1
CASSRDRGLSERYF
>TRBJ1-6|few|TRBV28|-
CASSLYPPLHF
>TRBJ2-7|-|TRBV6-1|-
CASSEVRGYEQYF
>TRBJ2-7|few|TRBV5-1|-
CASSLDGYSYEQYF
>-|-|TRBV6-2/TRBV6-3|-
CASSWSSAGDEQYF
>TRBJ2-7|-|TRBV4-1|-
CASSHPLGDEQYF
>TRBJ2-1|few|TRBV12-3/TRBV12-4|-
CASSSPQEQFF
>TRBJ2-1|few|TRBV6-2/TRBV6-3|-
CASIHLGGSYNEQFF
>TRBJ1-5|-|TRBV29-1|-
CSVGTAGQPQHF
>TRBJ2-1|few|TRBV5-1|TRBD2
CASSLSGGKLRFF
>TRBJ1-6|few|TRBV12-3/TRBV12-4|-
CASSLGAGANSPLHF